This TCR beta chain was identified during a study of T cell responses to AZD1222 COVID-19 vaccine (dated by TCRdb to the early 2020s). Looking at the study overall: AZD1222 recipients with second doses at about 4 weeks or about 12 weeks were pooled, because spike-specific TCR depth and breadth did not differ between schedules. A total of approximately 230 trial participants underwent TCR sequencing, of whom nearly 210 received two doses of AZD1222 and about 25 received two doses of the MenACWY control vaccine. Trial participants were enrolled into age subgroups of 18-55, 56-69 and 70-plus years, which contained 148, 28 and 57 TCR-sequenced participants, respectively.

Reading the label with the study, this specimen's time point is: baseline before first vaccination. Vaccinee samples came from UK trials COV001 and COV002, including a single-blind randomized controlled phase 2/3 trial of AZD1222 (ChAdOx1 nCoV-19) in healthy adults. For TCRbeta chain sequencing, PBMC samples from trial participants were taken at day 0 and at day 28 after the second dose. Findings and caveats that apply to the study as a whole: Most participants were white British and females outnumbered males, and the authors suggested that clonal diversity may have been underestimated. After two AZD1222 doses, both the breadth and the depth of spike-specific TCRs were significantly higher than at day 0 and than in MenACWY recipients. Epitopes outside the regions mutated in the B.1.351 and B.1.1.7 variants were reportedly recognized by nearly half of the unique spike-specific TCRs. Conclusions about previously exposed vaccinees were limited because only 5 or 6 AZD1222 recipients were SARS-CoV-2 seropositive at baseline. The vaccine-associated CD4 TCRs covered the entire spike protein, and the dominant responses fell in regions 160-218 and 743-854. Because no samples from the day 14 peak response were available, repertoires could be characterized only after the peak T cell response. The 56-69-year group was small, and its depth increase did not reach significance, likely because of low power.

The CDR3 regions of human TCRbeta chains were analyzed by immunosequencing. As for the original processing: Repertoire TCRs were matched against a reference library of SARS-CoV-2-specific TCRs generated with the MIRA antigen-specificity platform. Breadth meant the fraction of unique TCRs that were SARS-CoV-2-associated, whereas depth meant the fraction of total T cells that were SARS-CoV-2-associated. Using the MIRA data, each spike-specific TCR was mapped to the spike region that the TCR reacts to and placed in a CD4 or CD8 class. Log10-transformed breadth and depth values were compared by one-way ANOVA with Sidak's multiple comparisons tests. The source is immuneACCESS, and TCRdb retained only in-frame sequences with V and J called. Part of the clones is not carried over; for the studies checked, unresolved V genes explain less than half of this, and the remainder is unexplained. The DNA gave D and trimming, while V, J and clone size come from that table. The sample table contains 100,000 or so clones; only one count was recorded for more than 75% of them. Clones ranked in the top ten supply less than 3.5% of the sample.

A remark on this clone: Its recognized antigen is unknown. No base qualities exist here, and no much larger clone lies one base off it.

The sample was peripheral blood, taken on day 0 of AZD1222 vaccination. This receptor was obtained from an adult in good health.

The nucleotides are TGTGCCAGCAACCCTAGTCAGGCACACAGCACTGAAGCTTTCTTT. Translation gives CASNPSQAHSTEAFF. Recombination joined TRBV6-5 with TRBJ1-1; the D gene lacks a confident call. The CDR1 and CDR2 encoded by the germline V gene are MNHEY and SVGAGI. The CDR3 holds 15 amino acids from the cysteine to the phenylalanine. Only the CDR3 region is kept as DNA, spanning 45 bases read in frame from base 1. V is clipped by 7 bases and J by 4 bases, and the sequence between their germline boundaries is 19 bases long.